The 32 T cell receptor beta chains below come from one sample, sequenced in a study of a mutant IDH1 vaccine in newly diagnosed glioma. Their target antigens are unknown. This table comes from immunoSEQ multiplex PCR, and its TCRdb copy is limited to in-frame clones, with some not included. The sample carries under 150,000 clones, roughly 75% recorded once. Time point reported: week 11, during vaccination. The study gave 300 ug of mutant IDH1 20-mer peptide per vaccine dose, with topical imiquimod. The starting material was PBMCs, obtained from a glioma patient whose treatment included an IDH1 peptide vaccine. The receptors stem from a man aged 40-55 years with glioma.

This sequence joins TRBV5-1 and TRBJ2-1, with 9 bases that match TRBD2. Germline CDR1 reads SGHRS; CDR2 reads YFSETQ. V lost 6 bases and J lost 4; bases outside the gene matches: 20. The CDR3 runs 19 residues. DNA for the CDR3: TGCGCCAGCACCCTGGCCGAGGCGGGAGGGCCCTCGGGTTACAATGAGCAGTTCTTC. Protein: CASTLAEAGGPSGYNEQFF.

The V and J genes are TRBV6-7 and TRBJ2-5; the D is unclear. TRBV6-7 is an ORF; its function is uncertain. V lost 0 bases and J 5 bases, leaving 13 bases between the germline ends. The CDR3 runs 15 residues. CDR3 amino acids: CASSYSKGTLETQYF. CDR3 sequence (DNA): TGTGCCAGCAGTTACTCGAAAGGTACCTTGGAGACCCAGTACTTC.

This chain joins TRBV18 and TRBJ2-5; 9 bases map to TRBD1. Trimming took 3 bases from V and 5 from J; bases not matched to a gene: 10. CDR1 and CDR2 (germline): KGHSH, LQKENI. This CDR3 has 16 amino acids. The CDR3 loop is CASSPCLGQGCETQYF. In nucleotides, the CDR3 is TGTGCCAGCTCACCCTGTTTGGGACAGGGTTGCGAGACCCAGTACTTC.

V is TRBV12-5 and J is TRBJ2-7; 11 bases line up with TRBD1. This CDR3 has 17 amino acids. Germline lookup yields CDR1 LGHNT and CDR2 FRNRAP. V was clipped by 4 bases and J by 2 bases; unmatched bases: 10. CDR3 sequence: CASGYTRTGGFTYEQYF. CDR3 DNA: TGTGCTAGTGGTTATACGAGGACAGGGGGCTTCACCTACGAGCAGTACTTC.

This sequence joins TRBV7-2 and TRBJ1-1, with unresolved D. Trimming pared 5 bases from V and 1 base from J, leaving 11 bases between. Looked up from germline, CDR1 is SGHTA and CDR2 is FQGNSA. The CDR3 is 14 amino acids. CDR3 sequence (DNA): TGTGCCAGCAGCCCCATTTCCGGGAACACTGAAGCTTTCTTT. Translated: CASSPISGNTEAFF.

The chain carries TRBV6-5 and TRBJ1-2; maybe TRBD1 (5 bases). CDR3 length: 14 amino acids. Germline loops: CDR1 MNHEY, CDR2 SVGAGI. V dropped 0 bases and J dropped 8 bases, with 13 bases sitting between them. The CDR3 DNA is TGTGCCAGCAGTTACTCGATAGGGGTGGGAGGCTACACCTTC. It codes for CASSYSIGVGGYTF.

This clone has just a few counts. V and J are TRBV28 and TRBJ1-2; 7 bases agree with TRBD1. The CDR3 has 14 amino acids. Per germline, CDR1 MDHEN and CDR2 SYDVKM. Unmatched junction bases numbered 3, after V lost 1 base and J lost 4 bases. The CDR3 coding sequence is TGTGCCAGCAGTTTATTAGGGGGCGGCTATGGCTACACCTTC. Translation gives CASSLLGGGYGYTF.

This rearrangement joins TRBV15 to TRBJ2-3; 7 bases map to TRBD2. Germline CDR1 LNHNV, CDR2 YYDKDF (reference sequence). J gave up 2 bases and V 5 bases, and 7 bases lay outside the gene matches. The CDR3 is 15 amino acids. This chain's CDR3 is CATSPGSGATDTQYF. DNA for the CDR3: TGTGCCACCAGCCCTGGCAGCGGGGCCACAGATACGCAGTATTTT. Supplemented by reference TRBV15 and TRBJ2-3, the full variable domain reads DAMVIQNPRYQVTQFGKPVTLSCSQTLNHNVMYWYQQKSSQAPKLLFHYYDKDFNNEADTPDNFQSRRPNTSFCFLDIRSPGLGDTAMYLCATSPGSGATDTQYFGPGTRLTVL.

This clone was seen more than once but under ten times. The chain recombines TRBV2 with TRBJ2-6; no reliable D call. CDR1 SNHLY and CDR2 FYNNEI come from the germline V gene. The CDR3 extends over 18 amino acids. V lost 2 bases to trimming and J lost 0 bases, with 14 bases between them. The CDR3: CASSENPATLSGANVLTF. CDR3 in DNA: TGTGCCAGCAGTGAAAACCCTGCGACCCTCTCTGGGGCCAACGTCCTGACTTTC.

The chain uses TRBV6-4 and TRBJ1-5; no clear D gene. The germline gives CDR1 MRHNA, CDR2 SNTAGT. V dropped 3 bases and J dropped 2 bases, with 11 bases sitting between them. The CDR3 sequence is 15 residues long. DNA for the CDR3: TGTGCCAGCAGTGAAGCCCCCGGGGGCAATCAGCCCCAGCATTTT. This encodes CASSEAPGGNQPQHF.

The chain employs TRBV10-1 and TRBJ1-3; D ambiguous. V was cut by 4 bases and J by 8 bases, with 12 bases left in between. CDR3 length equals 13 residues. CDR1 is WNHNN and CDR2 is SYGVQD in the germline V gene (reference sequence). CDR3 region: CASSVGPQDTIYF. CDR3 nucleotide sequence: TGCGCCAGCAGTGTTGGTCCCCAGGACACCATATATTTT.

This clone was seen a few times. This sequence joins TRBV9 and TRBJ2-2; TRBD1 might be the D (6 bases). CDR1 is SGDLS and CDR2 is YYNGEE in the germline V gene. The V gene lost 4 bases and the J gene lost 4 bases, with 14 bases spanning the gap. This CDR3 has 15 amino acids. The CDR3 region is CASSPRQASTGELFF. The CDR3, as DNA: TGTGCCAGCAGCCCCCGACAGGCGAGCACCGGGGAGCTGTTTTTT. Based on the CDR3 plus reference TRBV9 and TRBJ2-2, the full variable domain is DSGVTQTPKHLITATGQRVTLRCSPRSGDLSVYWYQQSLDQGLQFLIQYYNGEERAKGNILERFSAQQFPDLHSELNLSSLELGDSALYFCASSPRQASTGELFFGEGSRLTVL.

CDR3 DNA sequence: TGCGCCAGCAGCTTGACAGGCCGGAGTTGGGAGACCCAGTACTTC. It translates to CASSLTGRSWETQYF. This chain connects TRBV5-1 to TRBJ2-5, with D tentatively TRBD1 (5 bases). The CDR3 runs 15 residues. The V gene lost 1 base and the J gene lost 5 bases, with 15 bases spanning the gap. The V gene's germline CDR1 is SGHRS and CDR2 YFSETQ.

This chain uses TRBV7-2 with TRBJ1-2, with D possibly matching TRBD1 (6 bases). The germline gives CDR1 SGHTA, CDR2 FQGNSA. V dropped 5 bases and J dropped 7 bases, with 23 bases sitting between them. CDR3 length equals 16 residues. The CDR3 loop is CASSRPETGRSSGYTF. CDR3 nucleotides: TGTGCCAGCAGCCGCCCCGAAACAGGGAGGAGTAGTGGCTACACCTTC. The entire variable domain, with the rest obtained from reference TRBV7-2 and TRBJ1-2, is as follows: GAGVSQSPSNKVTEKGKDVELRCDPISGHTALYWYRQSLGQGLEFLIYFQGNSAPDKSGLPSDRFSAERTGGSVSTLTIQRTQQEDSAVYLCASSRPETGRSSGYTFGSGTRLTVV.

The rearrangement joins TRBV18 to TRBJ2-7, with D maybe TRBD1 (6 bases). The ends were cut back, 3 bases at V and 2 bases at J, with 8 bases in the middle. Germline CDR1 reads KGHSH; CDR2 reads LQKENI. The length of the CDR3 is 13 residues. The CDR3 region has the DNA TGTGCCAGCTCACCTAACAGGGCCTACGAGCAGTACTTC. It encodes CASSPNRAYEQYF.

J is TRBJ2-3 and V is TRBV30; D may be TRBD1 (6 bases). V was shortened by 2 bases and J by 1 base, with 10 bases between the two germline ends. CDR1 and CDR2 from the germline V gene are GTSNPN and SVGIG (reference sequence). This CDR3 region has 14 residues. CDR3 protein: CAWSTSGGTDTQYF. Here the CDR3 DNA reads TGTGCCTGGAGTACCTCAGGGGGCACAGATACGCAGTATTTT. Full variable domain (missing parts from reference TRBV30 and TRBJ2-3): SQTIHQWPATLVQPVGSPLSLECTVEGTSNPNLYWYRQAAGRGLQLLFYSVGIGQISSEVPQNLSASRPQDRQFILSSKKLLLSDSGFYLCAWSTSGGTDTQYFGPGTRLTVL.

The rearrangement uses TRBV4-1 and TRBJ2-1, with 12 positions matching TRBD2. Per germline, CDR1 MGHRA and CDR2 YSYEKL. After removal of 1 base from V and 7 bases from J, the junction contained 5 bases not matched to a gene. The CDR3 is made up of 16 amino acids. This CDR3 is CASSQATSGGGNEQFF. The CDR3 nucleotides are TGCGCCAGCAGCCAAGCGACTAGCGGGGGTGGGAATGAGCAGTTCTTC.

The V call is TRBV30, the J call TRBJ2-7, with unresolved D. V dropped 0 bases and J dropped 0 bases, with 9 bases sitting between them. The CDR3 spans 14 residues. The V gene's germline CDR1 is GTSNPN and CDR2 SVGIG (reference sequence). The DNA of the CDR3 is TGTGCCTGGAGTGTACTGGACGGCTCCTACGAGCAGTACTTC. Its protein is CAWSVLDGSYEQYF.

There are a few counts of this clone. In nucleotides, the CDR3 is TGCGCCAGCAGCTCCAATGTAGGGGGGGCGAAAGATACGCAGTATTTT. Amino acid sequence: CASSSNVGGAKDTQYF. This chain connects TRBV5-1 to TRBJ2-3, with a possible D match to TRBD2 (7 bases). Between the trimmed V and J ends, which lost 3 bases and 5 bases, there was a span of 19 bases. The CDR3 has 16 amino acids. Germline CDR1 and CDR2: SGHRS and YFSETQ.

V gene TRBV5-8 combines with J gene TRBJ2-1, with a possible D match to TRBD1 (6 bases). CDR3 size: 14 residues. Looked up from germline, CDR1 is SGHTS and CDR2 is YDEGEE. Trimming stripped 5 bases from V and 6 bases from J, with 15 bases between. CDR3 in amino acids: CASRFPGTPNEQFF. The CDR3, as DNA: TGTGCCAGCAGATTTCCCGGGACACCCAATGAGCAGTTCTTC.

The chain uses TRBV6-5 and TRBJ1-2; 8 nucleotides agree with TRBD1. Germline CDR1 is MNHEY and CDR2 is SVGAGI. Trimming took 2 bases from V and 7 from J; bases not matched to a gene: 6. The CDR3 covers 14 residues. The CDR3 DNA reads TGTGCCAGCAGTTACCTGACAGGGGCCGGTGGCTACACCTTC. Translation gives CASSYLTGAGGYTF.

V usage is TRBV7-6 and J usage is TRBJ2-4, with 15 nucleotides matching TRBD2. J lost 3 bases, V lost 5 bases, and 8 bases had no gene match. Germline lookup yields CDR1 SGHVS and CDR2 FNYEAQ. The CDR3 spans 18 residues. CDR3 sequence: CASSPGLAGGPGKNIQYF. CDR3 in DNA: TGTGCCAGCAGCCCCGGACTAGCGGGAGGGCCGGGCAAAAACATTCAGTACTTC.

This sequence joins TRBV19 and TRBJ1-4, with D unclear. Germline V lookup: CDR1 LNHDA, CDR2 SQIVND (reference sequence). This CDR3 is 15 amino acids long. The V end lost 3 bases, the J end lost 3 bases, and 11 bases lay between the germline ends. Here the CDR3 DNA reads TGTGCCAGTAGTATTCGGGCAGGCCCTAATGAAAAACTGTTTTTT. It codes for CASSIRAGPNEKLFF.

For this clone: Other DNA sequences from this sample encode an identical CDR3 as well. The chain is built from TRBV6-5 and TRBJ1-1, with TRBD1 matching over 9 bases. V lost 5 bases to trimming and J lost 5 bases; unmatched junction nucleotides: 6. The CDR3 is made up of 14 amino acids. Per the germline V gene, CDR1 is MNHEY and CDR2 is SVGAGI. CDR3 DNA sequence: TGTGCCAGCAGTCCGACAGGGGGTGGGACTGAAGCTTTCTTT. Translation: CASSPTGGGTEAFF.

This clone was seen only a few times. The rearrangement joins TRBV15 to TRBJ2-2, with TRBD1 identical over 9 bases. CDR3 length: 15 amino acids. V lost 1 base, J lost 3 bases, and 0 bases stayed unmatched. Germline V gives CDR1 LNHNV, CDR2 YYDKDF (reference sequence). CDR3 bases: TGTGCCACCAGCAGAGGGGACAGGGACACCGGGGAGCTGTTTTTT. Protein sequence: CATSRGDRDTGELFF.

The chain is built from TRBV6-1 and TRBJ2-1; 10 bases map to TRBD2. V gave up 2 bases and J gave up 5 bases; unmatched junction bases: 6. The CDR3 runs 16 residues. Germline V gives CDR1 MNHNS, CDR2 SASEGT. CDR3 DNA: TGTGCCAGCAGTGAATTAGGGACTAGCGTACACAATGAGCAGTTCTTC. Protein sequence: CASSELGTSVHNEQFF.

The chain has TRBV6-5 and TRBJ2-1, with unresolved D. Germline V CDR1 and CDR2: MNHEY, SVGAGI. This CDR3 has 14 amino acids. Trimming left V 5 bases short and J 5 bases short, with 13 bases between. CDR3 sequence: CASSAARSHNEQFF. The CDR3 nucleotides read TGTGCCAGCAGTGCCGCTAGGTCCCACAATGAGCAGTTCTTC.

J is TRBJ1-1 and V is TRBV6-5; tentative D call: TRBD1 (5 bases). Germline V lookup: CDR1 MNHEY, CDR2 SVGAGI. CDR3 length equals 12 residues. V lost 6 bases to trimming and J lost 8 bases, with 13 bases between them. The CDR3: CASRGLAGEAFF. The CDR3 DNA sequence: TGTGCCAGCAGAGGACTGGCAGGGGAAGCTTTCTTT.

V is TRBV6-5 and J is TRBJ1-5; D might be TRBD1 (5 bases). Germline V CDR1 and CDR2: MNHEY, SVGAGI. Trimming took off 10 bases at V and 3 bases at J, with 13 bases between the two ends. The CDR3 is 13 residues long. CDR3 coding DNA: TGTGCCACCAGCGGGGGACCCAATCAGCCCCAGCATTTT. It is translated as CATSGGPNQPQHF.

This clone was seen a few times. The chain joins TRBV5-1 to TRBJ1-1; D is unclear. This CDR3 contains 12 residues. Germline V gene data show CDR1 as SGHRS and CDR2 as YFSETQ. Trimming left V 1 base short and J 7 bases short, with 8 bases between. The CDR3 protein is CASSLSVGEAFF. Here the CDR3 DNA reads TGCGCCAGCAGCTTGTCGGTGGGTGAAGCTTTCTTT.

This chain connects TRBV27 to TRBJ1-5; TRBD1 agrees at 8 bases. CDR1 and CDR2 (germline): MNHEY, SMNVEV (reference sequence). This CDR3 spans 15 amino acids. V lost 0 bases, J lost 6 bases, and 4 bases stayed unmatched. The CDR3 bases are TGTGCCAGCAGTTTATCGCGCAGGGGGCTTCAGCCCCAGCATTTT. Translated, it gives CASSLSRRGLQPQHF.

The rearrangement joins TRBV2 to TRBJ2-3, with 10 nucleotides matching TRBD2. J was trimmed by 5 bases and V by 5 bases; bases with no gene match: 4. Looked up from germline, CDR1 is SNHLY and CDR2 is FYNNEI. This CDR3 region has 14 residues. For the CDR3, the DNA is TGTGCCAGCAGTTTAGCGGGGGGAAGAGATACGCAGTATTTT. Translation: CASSLAGGRDTQYF.